This entry describes one TCR beta chain. The target antigen is unknown. Data came from immunoSEQ multiplex PCR; TCRdb stores just in-frame clones and leaves some out. The table shows tens of thousands of clones, with roughly 91% occurring only once. This sample was taken from a study of T cells after posttransplantation cyclophosphamide. Findings of the study overall: Donor-recipient repertoire similarity was low at 1-2 months, rising over year one. Skin or GI-infiltrating T cells shared few TRB sequences with blood. After PTCy, TRB diversity resembled that of CNI/methotrexate controls.

CDR1 is SQVTM and CDR2 is ANQGSEA in the germline V gene. This CDR3 comprises 12 residues. The trim removed 6 bases at V and 6 bases at J, leaving 6 bases unmatched. Cyclophosphamide on days +3 and +4 followed busulfan-fludarabine conditioning and a marrow graft. This chain connects TRBV29-1 to TRBJ2-7, with 9 bases matching TRBD1. Specimen: PBMCs, collected around 60 days after allogeneic stem cell transplant with posttransplant cyclophosphamide. This sequence originates from a male patient between 60 and 69 years old who received an allogeneic stem cell transplant from a related donor and was CMV-positive. T cells may partly derive from the graft donor. The CDR3 DNA sequence: TGCAGCGTCGGAACGACAGGGGGCGAGCAGTACTTC. It is translated as CSVGTTGGEQYF.